These 26 T cell receptor beta chains came from one sample sequenced in a study of molecular identifiers for immune sequencing clone quantification. Via MiXCR, TCRdb re-called the PCR reads, giving one row per CDR3 protein. This table has some 94,000 distinct CDR3 sequences, 20% to 30% appearing once. The material sequenced was naive CD8+ T cells from blood, with Jurkat cell RNA spiked in. As to subset: FACS-sorted CD8+CD4-CCR7+CD45RA+ naive T cells. These receptor sequences come from a human donor in good health. Some libraries in this study had Jurkat cell RNA spiked in.

This clonotype has a single count. Just one base apart from a much larger clone, this may be a read error. V is TRBV5-1 and J is TRBJ2-7, with no clear D. The CDR3 covers 15 residues. CDR1 and CDR2 from the germline V gene are SGHRS and YFSETQ. CDR3 in DNA: TGCGCCAGCAGATTGGAGTTGGGCAGCTCCTACGAGCAGTACTTC. Translating gives CASRLELGSSYEQYF.

This clonotype was seen a few times. The gene calls are TRBV27 and TRBJ2-7; the D gene is possibly TRBD2 (5 bases). V was shortened by 6 bases and J by 1 base, with 10 bases between the two germline ends. The CDR3 loop spans 13 amino acids. Germline values: CDR1 MNHEY, CDR2 SMNVEV (reference sequence). Here the CDR3 reads CASREDWSYEQYF. The DNA of the CDR3 is TGTGCCAGCAGGGAGGATTGGTCCTACGAGCAGTACTTC.

The chain employs TRBV7-9 and TRBJ2-7; D may be TRBD2 (6 bases). Germline loops: CDR1 SEHNR, CDR2 FQNEAQ (reference sequence). This CDR3 comprises 13 residues. V was clipped by 5 bases and J by 9 bases, with 17 bases between them. The CDR3, as DNA: TGTGCCAGCAGCACGGGGACTTCCCTCTGGCAGTACTTC. The encoded protein is CASSTGTSLWQYF.

This clonotype was seen more than once but under ten times. The chain has TRBV5-6 and TRBJ1-2; 8 nucleotides agree with TRBD1. Germline CDR1 and CDR2: SGHDT and YYEEEE. The length of the CDR3 is 16 residues. V was pared by 2 bases and J by 2 bases, with 8 bases of the junction left unmatched. CDR3 coding DNA: TGTGCCAGCAGCTTCAGCTCCGGACAGGGAAACTATGGCTACACCTTC. Translation: CASSFSSGQGNYGYTF.

This clonotype appeared a few times. The chain employs TRBV12-3 or TRBV12-4 and TRBJ2-7; the match to TRBD1 covers 10 bases. The CDR3 extends over 14 amino acids. With V trimmed by 1 base and J by 6 bases, 3 bases remained unmatched. Here the CDR3 reads CASSLGTGGFEQYF. The CDR3 nucleotides read TGTGCCAGCAGTTTAGGGACAGGGGGTTTCGAGCAGTACTTC.

As to this clonotype: A read error may explain this, as a much larger clone is one base away. This sequence joins TRBV13 and TRBJ2-5; TRBD2 aligns across 8 bases. Germline V gene sequence: CDR1 PRHDT, CDR2 FYEKMQ (reference sequence). Losses at the gene ends were 3 bases for V and 9 bases for J; bases not matched to a gene: 6. The CDR3 has 13 amino acids. The CDR3 here is CASSFGQREPQYF. The CDR3 nucleotides read TGTGCCAGCAGCTTCGGACAGCGGGAGCCCCAGTACTTC.

This clonotype was found many times. The V gene is TRBV7-9, the J gene TRBJ1-1; D possibly corresponds to TRBD1 (5 bases). V was shortened by 6 bases and J by 3 bases, with 20 bases between the two germline ends. The CDR3 contains 16 residues. Germline-derived CDR1 and CDR2 are SEHNR and FQNEAQ (reference sequence). CDR3 protein: CASRTMTAPGDTEAFF. CDR3 nucleotide sequence: TGTGCCAGCAGGACGATGACAGCTCCTGGGGACACTGAAGCTTTCTTT.

Turning to this clonotype: A read error may account for a junction end that differs from germline. This chain connects TRBV20-1 to TRBJ2-7, with 9 nucleotides matching TRBD2. The germline V gene has CDR1 DFQATT and CDR2 SNEGSKA (reference sequence). CDR3 size: 13 residues. In nucleotides, the CDR3 is TGCAGTGCTAGTTTGGGACTAGCCTACGAGCACTACTTC. This gives the protein CSASLGLAYEHYF.

This clonotype was detected a few times. This sequence joins TRBV4-3 and TRBJ2-2; D uncertain. Germline lookup yields CDR1 LGHNA and CDR2 YSLEER. V was clipped by 2 bases and J by 7 bases, with 5 bases between them. The CDR3 covers 12 residues. Here the CDR3 DNA reads TGCGCCAGCAGCCAATTTGTCGGGGAGCTGTTTTTT. Protein product: CASSQFVGELFF.

The chain recombines TRBV29-1 with TRBJ2-2; D remains ambiguous. This CDR3 spans 12 amino acids. The V gene's germline CDR1 is SQVTM and CDR2 ANQGSEA. Trimming cost V 7 bases and J 1 base, with 7 bases left between them. CDR3: CSADGNTGELFF. The CDR3 DNA follows: TGCAGCGCCGACGGGAACACCGGGGAGCTGTTTTTT.

The rearrangement uses TRBV5-4 and TRBJ2-2; perhaps TRBD1 as D (5 bases). Germline V gene lookup returns CDR1 SGHNT and CDR2 YYREEE (reference sequence). This CDR3 region has 15 residues. The V and J ends lost 0 bases and 1 base respectively, with 7 bases between them. DNA for the CDR3: TGTGCCAGCAGCTTGGATAGGGGGAACACCGGGGAGCTGTTTTTT. Amino acids: CASSLDRGNTGELFF.

The J gene is TRBJ1-1, the V gene TRBV6-2 or TRBV6-3; 7 nucleotides align to TRBD1. CDR1 is MNHEY, CDR2 SVGEGT, per germline. The CDR3 has 15 amino acids. J lost 4 bases, V lost 5 bases, and 10 bases had no gene match. The CDR3 spells CASSTETGWFTEAFF. The CDR3 coding sequence is TGTGCCAGCAGTACGGAGACAGGGTGGTTCACTGAAGCTTTCTTT.

The J gene is TRBJ1-5, the V gene TRBV20-1; 7 bases line up with TRBD1. After removal of 5 bases from V and 2 bases from J, the junction contained 6 bases not matched to a gene. CDR1 is DFQATT, CDR2 SNEGSKA, per germline (reference sequence). The CDR3 contains 14 residues. DNA of the CDR3: TGCAGTGCTCAGGGGGAATTCGGCAATCAGCCCCAGCATTTT. Amino acids: CSAQGEFGNQPQHF.

The chain recombines TRBV9 with TRBJ2-3; 13 bases map to TRBD2. CDR1 and CDR2 (germline): SGDLS, YYNGEE. The CDR3 sequence is 17 residues long. After removal of 3 bases from V and 1 base from J, the junction contained 5 bases not matched to a gene. CDR3: CASSGRTSGSGTDTQYF. The CDR3 DNA is TGTGCCAGCAGCGGAAGGACTAGCGGGAGTGGCACAGATACGCAGTATTTT.

The chain employs TRBV20-1 and TRBJ2-7; D call uncertain. V dropped 5 bases and J dropped 3 bases, with 17 bases sitting between them. This CDR3 spans 14 amino acids. Germline V gene data show CDR1 as DFQATT and CDR2 as SNEGSKA (reference sequence). In DNA, the CDR3 is TGCAGTGCTGAAAACCGGGCCACTTTCTACGAGCAGTACTTC. Translating it yields CSAENRATFYEQYF.

This clonotype has a count of ten or more. V and J are TRBV28 and TRBJ1-1, with D uncertain. V was pared by 3 bases and J by 3 bases, with 11 bases between. Per germline, CDR1 MDHEN and CDR2 SYDVKM. The CDR3 is 14 residues long. As DNA, the CDR3 is TGTGCCAGCAGTTTCCGGTTCGGCGACACTGAAGCTTTCTTT. Protein sequence: CASSFRFGDTEAFF.

The chain carries TRBV14 and TRBJ1-4; TRBD1 might be the D (6 bases). With 4 bases removed from V and 7 bases from J, the gap between germline ends came to 19 bases. Germline CDR1 and CDR2: SGHDN and FVKESK. The CDR3 extends over 16 amino acids. CDR3 DNA: TGTGCCAGCAGCCCCCTTGATGGGGGGCCGAGTGAAAAACTGTTTTTT. It is translated as CASSPLDGGPSEKLFF.

In regard to this clonotype: A much larger clone differs from this one at a single base, so this may be a read error. No conserved phenylalanine or tryptophan ends this CDR3, so it is likely a read error. V usage is TRBV19 and J usage is TRBJ1-5; the D gene is possibly TRBD1 (5 bases). Trimming removed 3 bases at V and 0 bases at J, with 9 bases between. The CDR3 consists of 15 residues. Looked up from germline, CDR1 is LNHDA and CDR2 is SQIVND (reference sequence). CDR3 amino acids: CASSITGVSNQPQHL. The CDR3 DNA reads as TGTGCCAGTAGTATCACGGGGGTTAGCAATCAGCCCCAGCATCTT.

A note on this clonotype: Since a much larger clone is just one base distant, this may be a read error. V and J are TRBV28 and TRBJ1-3, with TRBD1 identical over 10 bases. The CDR3 contains 15 residues. The germline gives CDR1 MDHEN, CDR2 SYDVKM. Losses at the gene ends were 8 bases for V and 2 bases for J; bases not matched to a gene: 6. In nucleotides, the CDR3 is TGTGCCAGCTGTTCTGACAGGGGGCCTGGAAACACCATATATTTT. Translation gives CASCSDRGPGNTIYF.

The V gene is TRBV29-1, the J gene TRBJ2-7; 7 bases align to TRBD1. J was trimmed by 2 bases and V by 3 bases; bases with no gene match: 10. The CDR3 contains 15 residues. CDR1 SQVTM and CDR2 ANQGSEA come from the germline V gene. Here the CDR3 DNA reads TGCAGCGTTGAGCTCCGGGACAGTCAAGCCTACGAGCAGTACTTC. Translated, it gives CSVELRDSQAYEQYF.

This clonotype occurred many times. This chain uses TRBV7-9 with TRBJ2-2; D remains unclear. The CDR3 spans 13 residues. In germline, CDR1 is SEHNR, CDR2 FQNEAQ (reference sequence). V lost 8 bases to trimming and J lost 0 bases, with 7 bases between them. The CDR3 sequence: CASYSANTGELFF. CDR3 in DNA: TGTGCCAGCTATTCGGCGAACACCGGGGAGCTGTTTTTT.

This clonotype was detected a few times. The chain joins TRBV2 to TRBJ1-5; D gene ambiguous. This CDR3 has 16 residues. V shed 7 bases and J shed 0 bases, with 16 bases lying between them. Germline-derived CDR1 and CDR2 are SNHLY and FYNNEI. This chain's CDR3 is CASTSFGDDSNQPQHF. The CDR3 coding sequence is TGTGCCAGCACCTCCTTCGGGGATGATAGCAATCAGCCCCAGCATTTT. The whole variable domain, remainder taken from reference TRBV2 and TRBJ1-5, is EPEVTQTPSHQVTQMGQEVILRCVPISNHLYFYWYRQILGQKVEFLVSFYNNEISEKSEIFDDQFSVERPDGSNFTLKIRSTKLEDSAMYFCASTSFGDDSNQPQHFGDGTRLSIL.

There are many counts of this clonotype. This rearrangement joins TRBV4-2 to TRBJ2-2; D is ambiguous. The V gene's germline CDR1 is LGHNA and CDR2 YNFKEQ. V was pared by 0 bases and J by 5 bases, with 13 bases between. CDR3 length: 16 residues. CDR3 residues: CASSQEGIQITGELFF. The CDR3 coding sequence is TGTGCCAGCAGCCAAGAGGGGATTCAGATTACCGGGGAGCTGTTTTTT.

This clonotype was detected a few times. The rearrangement links TRBV4-3 to TRBJ2-7; TRBD2 matches at 7 bases. Per the germline V gene, CDR1 is LGHNA and CDR2 is YSLEER. Losses at the gene ends were 2 bases for V and 4 bases for J; bases not matched to a gene: 8. The length of the CDR3 is 15 residues. The CDR3 DNA is TGCGCCAGCAGCCAATTCCCGGGACTACCTTACGAGCAGTACTTC. Residues: CASSQFPGLPYEQYF.

This clonotype turned up a few times. The CDR3 bases are TGTGCCAGCAGCCCCGGGGTGATCTACGAGCAGTACTTC. Amino acids: CASSPGVIYEQYF. V and J are TRBV6-2 or TRBV6-3 and TRBJ2-7; D perhaps matches TRBD2 (5 bases). From germline, CDR1 is MNHEY and CDR2 SVGEGT. There are 13 residues in the CDR3. The V and J ends lost 6 bases and 3 bases respectively, with 12 bases between them.

V is TRBV28 and J is TRBJ2-7, with D maybe TRBD1 (5 bases). CDR3 length: 15 amino acids. V lost 4 bases to trimming and J lost 9 bases, with 22 bases between them. Germline V lookup: CDR1 MDHEN, CDR2 SYDVKM. The CDR3 sequence is CASSSLRDSLHAQYF. The CDR3 nucleotides read TGTGCCAGCAGTTCCCTCAGAGACAGTCTCCACGCGCAGTACTTC.